The entry below describes one TCR beta chain. Its target is not known. One end of the junction does not line up with germline, which may come from a read error. These data are taken from a study of cytomegalovirus exposure and HLA in healthy donors. For the study at large: Within the Caucasian-associated ancestry cluster were approximately 77% of the 300 to 450 genotyped donors.

The V gene's germline CDR1 is LNHNV and CDR2 YYDKDF (reference sequence). CDR3 length: 14 amino acids. The study's findings and limits: Most TCR sequences were seen very rarely across donors, but some public TCRs occurred in many. The authors later linked a missense DCLRE1C variant to TCR beta V- and J-gene trimming. Upon later analysis, TCR association rates were observed to vary by HLA locus, being highest for DRB1 and lowest for HLA-C.

The PCR ran on 60 Vbeta and 13 Jbeta primers. Data came from immunoSEQ multiplex PCR; TCRdb stores just in-frame clones and leaves some out. Here the sample spans about 85,000 clones, 80% being singletons. Sequenced: PBMCs. The receptor comes from a man aged 45 to 65 in good health and CMV-seropositive. This chain uses TRBV15 with TRBJ2-4; 8 bases map to TRBD2. Written as DNA, the CDR3 is TGTGCCACCAGCAGAGACTCGACTAGCGTTAGTGTATGGTTC. Its protein is CATSRDSTSVSVWF.